This T cell receptor (beta chain) was profiled in a study of cytomegalovirus exposure and HLA in healthy donors. The PCR was carried out with 60 Vbeta primers and 13 Jbeta primers. Clones were sequenced by immunoSEQ multiplex PCR, and TCRdb holds only the in-frame ones, with some missing. Among fewer than 250,000 clones listed, 75% to 85% were seen once. CDR3 length: 17 amino acids. The germline gives CDR1 SGHRS, CDR2 YFSETQ. V lost 4 bases, J lost 5 bases, and 5 bases stayed unmatched. The specimen sequenced was PBMCs. The chain links TRBV5-1 to TRBJ2-2, with 16 bases identical to TRBD2. The receptor comes from a girl between 5 and 17 years old in good health and CMV-seronegative. This CDR3 reads CASSLGTSGRVTGELFF. The CDR3 nucleotides are TGCGCCAGCAGCCTCGGGACTAGCGGGAGGGTTACCGGGGAGCTGTTTTTT.